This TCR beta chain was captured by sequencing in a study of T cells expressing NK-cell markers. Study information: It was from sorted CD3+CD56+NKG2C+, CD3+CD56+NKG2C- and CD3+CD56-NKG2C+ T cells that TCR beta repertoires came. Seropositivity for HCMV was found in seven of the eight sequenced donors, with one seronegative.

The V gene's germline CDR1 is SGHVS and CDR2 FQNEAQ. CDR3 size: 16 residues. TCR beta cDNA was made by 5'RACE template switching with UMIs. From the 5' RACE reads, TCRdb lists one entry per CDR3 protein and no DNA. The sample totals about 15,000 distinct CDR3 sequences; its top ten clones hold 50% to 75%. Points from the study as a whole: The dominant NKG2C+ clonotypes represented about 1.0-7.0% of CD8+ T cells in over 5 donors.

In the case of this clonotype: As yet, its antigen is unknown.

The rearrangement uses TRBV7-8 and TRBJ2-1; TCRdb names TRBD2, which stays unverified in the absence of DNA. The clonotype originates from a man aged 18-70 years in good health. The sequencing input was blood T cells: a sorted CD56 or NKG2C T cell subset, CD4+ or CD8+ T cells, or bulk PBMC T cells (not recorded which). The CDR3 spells CASSLSRTSGRNEQFF. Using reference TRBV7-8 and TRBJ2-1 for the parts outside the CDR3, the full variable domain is GAGVSQSPRYKVAKRGQDVALRCDPISGHVSLFWYQQALGQGPEFLTYFQNEAQLDKSGLPSDRFFAERPEGSVSTLKIQRTQQEDSAVYLCASSLSRTSGRNEQFFGPGTRLTVL.